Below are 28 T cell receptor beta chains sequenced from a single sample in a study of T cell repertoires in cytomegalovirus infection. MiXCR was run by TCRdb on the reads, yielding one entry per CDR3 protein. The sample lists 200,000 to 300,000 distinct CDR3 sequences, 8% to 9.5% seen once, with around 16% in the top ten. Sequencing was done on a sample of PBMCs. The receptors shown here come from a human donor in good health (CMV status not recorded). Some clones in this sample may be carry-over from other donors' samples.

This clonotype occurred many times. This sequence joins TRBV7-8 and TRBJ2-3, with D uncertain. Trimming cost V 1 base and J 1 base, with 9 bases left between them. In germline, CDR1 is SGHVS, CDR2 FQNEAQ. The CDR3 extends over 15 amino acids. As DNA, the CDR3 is TGTGCCAGCAGCTTAGGGCAACCCGGCACAGATACGCAGTATTTT. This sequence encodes CASSLGQPGTDTQYF.

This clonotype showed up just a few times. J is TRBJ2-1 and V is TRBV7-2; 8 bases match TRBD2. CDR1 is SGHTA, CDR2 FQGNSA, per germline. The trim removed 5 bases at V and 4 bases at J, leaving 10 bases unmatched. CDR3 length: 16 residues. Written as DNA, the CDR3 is TGTGCCAGCAGCCGCGGGGTAGCGGGGTCGTACAATGAGCAGTTCTTC. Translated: CASSRGVAGSYNEQFF.

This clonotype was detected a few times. The CDR3 DNA is TGTGCCAGCAGTTCGACTAGCGGGAGCAACAATGAGCAGTTCTTC. Amino acids: CASSSTSGSNNEQFF. The genes are TRBV6-5 and TRBJ2-1; 12 bases are shared with TRBD2. The length of the CDR3 is 15 residues. Germline V gene data show CDR1 as MNHEY and CDR2 as SVGAGI. Germline trimming cut 4 bases from V and 5 bases from J; bases unmatched to any gene: 3.

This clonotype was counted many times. The CDR3 region has the DNA TGTGCCAGCAGCCAATGGAGTCAGAGTCCGTTCTTC. Translation: CASSQWSQSPFF. The chain recombines TRBV7-2 with TRBJ2-1; D is unresolved. The germline CDR1 and CDR2 sequences are SGHTA and FQGNSA. Trimming cost V 5 bases and J 15 bases, with 17 bases left between them. The length of the CDR3 is 12 residues.

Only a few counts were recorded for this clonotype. The CDR3 coding sequence is TGTGCCAGTAGCCTACAGGGGGCAAGGAACACTGAAGCTTTCTTT. Encoded protein: CASSLQGARNTEAFF. This rearrangement joins TRBV19 to TRBJ1-1; 9 bases map to TRBD1. CDR1 is LNHDA and CDR2 is SQIVND in the germline V gene (reference sequence). The CDR3 loop spans 15 amino acids. V was clipped by 6 bases and J by 1 base; unmatched bases: 6.

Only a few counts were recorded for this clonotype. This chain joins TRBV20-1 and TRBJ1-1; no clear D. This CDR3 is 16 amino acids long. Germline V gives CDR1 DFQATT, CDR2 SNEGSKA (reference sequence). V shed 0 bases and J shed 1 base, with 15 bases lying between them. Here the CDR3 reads CSARDSIWAGNTEAFF. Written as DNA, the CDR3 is TGCAGTGCTAGAGACTCCATCTGGGCAGGGAACACTGAAGCTTTCTTT.

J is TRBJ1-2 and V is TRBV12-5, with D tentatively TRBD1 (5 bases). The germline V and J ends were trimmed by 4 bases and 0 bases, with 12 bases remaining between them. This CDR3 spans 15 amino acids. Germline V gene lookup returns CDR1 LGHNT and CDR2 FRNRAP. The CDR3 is CASGSFGAANYGYTF. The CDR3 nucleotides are TGTGCTAGTGGTTCGTTTGGGGCAGCTAACTATGGCTACACCTTC. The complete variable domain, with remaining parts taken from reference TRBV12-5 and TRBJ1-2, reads DARVTQTPRHKVTEMGQEVTMRCQPILGHNTVFWYRQTMMQGLELLAYFRNRAPLDDSGMPKDRFSAEMPDATLATLKIQPSEPRDSAVYFCASGSFGAANYGYTFGSGTRLTVV.

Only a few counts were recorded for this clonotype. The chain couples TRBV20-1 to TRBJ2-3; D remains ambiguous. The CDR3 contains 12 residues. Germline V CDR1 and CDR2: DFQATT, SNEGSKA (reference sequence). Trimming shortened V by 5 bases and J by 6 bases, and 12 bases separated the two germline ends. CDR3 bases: TGCAGTGCTCCGATACTGGGTGATACGCAGTATTTT. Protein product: CSAPILGDTQYF.

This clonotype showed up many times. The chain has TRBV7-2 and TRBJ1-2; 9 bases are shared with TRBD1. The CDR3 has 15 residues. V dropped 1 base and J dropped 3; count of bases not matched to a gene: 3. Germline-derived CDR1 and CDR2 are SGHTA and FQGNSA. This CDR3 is CASSLGTGGDYGYTF. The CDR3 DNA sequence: TGTGCCAGCAGCTTAGGCACAGGGGGCGACTATGGCTACACCTTC.

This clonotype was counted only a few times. The CDR3 is CASSQVGVSFYEQFF. The CDR3 nucleotides read TGCGCCAGCAGCCAAGTTGGAGTTTCCTTCTATGAGCAGTTCTTC. The rearrangement joins TRBV4-3 to TRBJ2-1; D not certain. This CDR3 contains 15 residues. Germline lookup yields CDR1 LGHNA and CDR2 YSLEER. Between the trimmed V and J ends, which lost 1 base and 8 bases, there was a span of 15 bases.

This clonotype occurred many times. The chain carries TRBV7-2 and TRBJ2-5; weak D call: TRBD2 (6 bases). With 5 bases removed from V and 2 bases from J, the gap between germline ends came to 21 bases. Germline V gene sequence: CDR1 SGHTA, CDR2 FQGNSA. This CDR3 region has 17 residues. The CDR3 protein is CASSPVLARRGQETQYF. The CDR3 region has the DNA TGTGCCAGCAGCCCCGTACTAGCACGGAGGGGACAAGAGACCCAGTACTTC. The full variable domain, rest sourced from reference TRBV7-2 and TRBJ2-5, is GAGVSQSPSNKVTEKGKDVELRCDPISGHTALYWYRQSLGQGLEFLIYFQGNSAPDKSGLPSDRFSAERTGGSVSTLTIQRTQQEDSAVYLCASSPVLARRGQETQYFGPGTRLLVL.

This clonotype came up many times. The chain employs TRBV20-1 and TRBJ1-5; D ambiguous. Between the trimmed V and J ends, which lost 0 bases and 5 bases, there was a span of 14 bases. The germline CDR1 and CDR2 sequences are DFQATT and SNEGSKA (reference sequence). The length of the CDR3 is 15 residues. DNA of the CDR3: TGCAGTGCTAGAGATCCGTCGCAGTGGGATCAGCCCCAGCATTTT. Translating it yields CSARDPSQWDQPQHF.

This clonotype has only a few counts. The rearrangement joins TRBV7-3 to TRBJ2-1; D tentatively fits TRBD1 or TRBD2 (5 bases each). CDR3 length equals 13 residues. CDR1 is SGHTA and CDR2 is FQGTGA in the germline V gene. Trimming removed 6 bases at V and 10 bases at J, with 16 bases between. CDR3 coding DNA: TGTGCCAGCAGTTTCTTGCCGGGGACGGAGCAGTTCTTC. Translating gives CASSFLPGTEQFF.

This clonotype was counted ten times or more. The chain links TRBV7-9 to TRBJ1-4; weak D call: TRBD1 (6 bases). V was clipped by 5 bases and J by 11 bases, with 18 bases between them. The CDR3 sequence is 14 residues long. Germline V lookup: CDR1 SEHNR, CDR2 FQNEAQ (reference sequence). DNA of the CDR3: TGTGCCAGCAGCCAGGACAGCCAAAGAGGGAAACTGTTTTTT. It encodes CASSQDSQRGKLFF.

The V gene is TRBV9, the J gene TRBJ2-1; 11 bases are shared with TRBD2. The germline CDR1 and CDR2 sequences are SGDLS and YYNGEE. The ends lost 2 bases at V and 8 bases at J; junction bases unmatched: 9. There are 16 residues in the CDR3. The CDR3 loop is CASSVLLAGGPHEQFF. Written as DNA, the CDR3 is TGTGCCAGCAGCGTCCTCCTAGCGGGGGGCCCCCATGAGCAGTTCTTC.

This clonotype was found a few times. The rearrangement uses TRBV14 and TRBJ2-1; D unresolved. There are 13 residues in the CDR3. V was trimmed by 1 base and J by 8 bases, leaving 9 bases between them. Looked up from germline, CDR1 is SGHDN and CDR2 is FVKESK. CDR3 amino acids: CASSQVRAHEQFF. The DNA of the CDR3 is TGTGCCAGCAGCCAAGTGAGAGCCCATGAGCAGTTCTTC.

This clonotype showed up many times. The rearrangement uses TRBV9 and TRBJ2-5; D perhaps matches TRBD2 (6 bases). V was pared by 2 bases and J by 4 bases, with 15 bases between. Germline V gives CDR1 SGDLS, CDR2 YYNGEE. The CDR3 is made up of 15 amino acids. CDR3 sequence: CASSVDFTSLETQYF. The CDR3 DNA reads TGTGCCAGCAGCGTCGATTTCACTAGCTTAGAGACCCAGTACTTC.

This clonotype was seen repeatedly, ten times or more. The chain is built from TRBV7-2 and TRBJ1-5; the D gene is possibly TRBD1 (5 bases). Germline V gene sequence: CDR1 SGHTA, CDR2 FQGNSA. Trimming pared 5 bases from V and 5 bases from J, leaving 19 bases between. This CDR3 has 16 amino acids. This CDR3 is CASSPGRGMEDQPQHF. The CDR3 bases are TGTGCCAGCAGCCCCGGGAGGGGAATGGAAGATCAGCCCCAGCATTTT.

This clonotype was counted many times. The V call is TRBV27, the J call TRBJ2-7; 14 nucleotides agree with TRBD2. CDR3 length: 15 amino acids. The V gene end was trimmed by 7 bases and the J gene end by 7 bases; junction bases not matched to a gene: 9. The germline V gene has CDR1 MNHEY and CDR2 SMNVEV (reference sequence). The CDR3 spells CASTLTSGRAREQYF. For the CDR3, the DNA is TGTGCCAGCACCCTGACTAGCGGGAGGGCCCGGGAGCAGTACTTC.

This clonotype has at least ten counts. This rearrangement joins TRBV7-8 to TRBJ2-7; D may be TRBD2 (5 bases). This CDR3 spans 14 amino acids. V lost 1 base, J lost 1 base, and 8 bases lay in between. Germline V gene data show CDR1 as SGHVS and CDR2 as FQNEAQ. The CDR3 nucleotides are TGTGCCAGCAGCTTAGAGGCGGGTTCCTACGAGCAGTACTTC. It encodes CASSLEAGSYEQYF.

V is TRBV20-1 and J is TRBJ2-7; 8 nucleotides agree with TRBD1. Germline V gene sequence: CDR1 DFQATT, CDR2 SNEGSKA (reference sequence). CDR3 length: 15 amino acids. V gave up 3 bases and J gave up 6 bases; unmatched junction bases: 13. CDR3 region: CSASTPRQGSGEQYF. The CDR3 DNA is TGCAGTGCTAGTACTCCGAGACAGGGGTCGGGCGAGCAGTACTTC.

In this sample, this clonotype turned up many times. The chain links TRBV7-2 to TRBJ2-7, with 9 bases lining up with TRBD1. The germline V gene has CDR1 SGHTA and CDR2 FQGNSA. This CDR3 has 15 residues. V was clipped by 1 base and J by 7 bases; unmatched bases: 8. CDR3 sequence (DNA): TGTGCCAGCAGCTTAGGGGGGACAGGGAATGGTGAGCAGTACTTC. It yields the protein CASSLGGTGNGEQYF.

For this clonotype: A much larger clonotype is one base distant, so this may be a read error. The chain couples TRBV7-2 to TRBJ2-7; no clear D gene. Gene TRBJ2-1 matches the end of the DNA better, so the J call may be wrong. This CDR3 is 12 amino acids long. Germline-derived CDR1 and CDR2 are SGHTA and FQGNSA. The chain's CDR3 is CASSFSAGEQFF. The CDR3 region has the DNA TGTGCCAGCAGCTTCTCAGCTGGCGAGCAGTTCTTC.

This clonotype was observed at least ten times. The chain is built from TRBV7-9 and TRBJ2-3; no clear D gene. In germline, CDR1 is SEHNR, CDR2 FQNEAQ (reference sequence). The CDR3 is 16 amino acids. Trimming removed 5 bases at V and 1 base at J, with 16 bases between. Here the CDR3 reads CASSASTVPGTDTQYF. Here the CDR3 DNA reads TGTGCCAGCAGCGCGAGCACCGTCCCGGGCACAGATACGCAGTATTTT.

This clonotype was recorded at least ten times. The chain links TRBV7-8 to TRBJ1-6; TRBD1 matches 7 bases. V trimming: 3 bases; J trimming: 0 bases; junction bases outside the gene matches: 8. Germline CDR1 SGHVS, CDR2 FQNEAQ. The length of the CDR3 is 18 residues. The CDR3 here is CASSLATGPSSYNSPLHF. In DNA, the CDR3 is TGTGCCAGCAGCTTGGCGACAGGGCCGAGCTCCTATAATTCACCCCTCCACTTT.

The CDR3, as DNA: TGTGCCAGTAGTACCTTAACAGCGGGATCCTACGAGCAGTACTTC. Encoded protein: CASSTLTAGSYEQYF. This chain joins TRBV19 and TRBJ2-7; 7 bases match TRBD2. V lost 4 bases and J lost 1; bases outside the gene matches: 7. Germline CDR1 LNHDA, CDR2 SQIVND (reference sequence). The CDR3 extends over 15 amino acids.

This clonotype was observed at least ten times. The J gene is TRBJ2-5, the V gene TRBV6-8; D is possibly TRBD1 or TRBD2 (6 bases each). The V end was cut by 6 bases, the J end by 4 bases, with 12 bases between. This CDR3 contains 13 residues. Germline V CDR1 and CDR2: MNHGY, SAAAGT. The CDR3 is CASRNKGGETQYF. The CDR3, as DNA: TGTGCCAGCAGGAACAAGGGGGGAGAGACCCAGTACTTC.

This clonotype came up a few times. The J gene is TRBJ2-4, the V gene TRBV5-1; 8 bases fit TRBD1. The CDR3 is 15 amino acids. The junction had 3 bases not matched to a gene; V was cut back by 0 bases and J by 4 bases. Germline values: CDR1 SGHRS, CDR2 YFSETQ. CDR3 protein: CASSLGDRLKNIQYF. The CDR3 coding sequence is TGCGCCAGCAGCTTGGGGGACAGGTTGAAAAACATTCAGTACTTC.